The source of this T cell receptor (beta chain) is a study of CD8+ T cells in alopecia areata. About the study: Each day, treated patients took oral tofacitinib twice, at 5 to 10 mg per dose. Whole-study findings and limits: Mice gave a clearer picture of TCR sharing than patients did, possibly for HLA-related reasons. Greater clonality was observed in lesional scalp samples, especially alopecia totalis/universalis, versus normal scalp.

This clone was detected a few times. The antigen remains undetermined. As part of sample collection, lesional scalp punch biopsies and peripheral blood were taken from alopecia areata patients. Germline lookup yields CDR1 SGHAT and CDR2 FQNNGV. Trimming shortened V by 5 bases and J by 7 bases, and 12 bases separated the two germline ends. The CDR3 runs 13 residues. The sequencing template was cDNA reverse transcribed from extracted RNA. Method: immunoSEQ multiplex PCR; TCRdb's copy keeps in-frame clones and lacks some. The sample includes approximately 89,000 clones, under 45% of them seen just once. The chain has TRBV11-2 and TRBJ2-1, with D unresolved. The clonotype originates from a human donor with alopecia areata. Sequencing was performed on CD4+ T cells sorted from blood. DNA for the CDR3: TGTGCCAGCAGCCTTAATCTCGCTAATGAGCAGTTCTTC. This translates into CASSLNLANEQFF.